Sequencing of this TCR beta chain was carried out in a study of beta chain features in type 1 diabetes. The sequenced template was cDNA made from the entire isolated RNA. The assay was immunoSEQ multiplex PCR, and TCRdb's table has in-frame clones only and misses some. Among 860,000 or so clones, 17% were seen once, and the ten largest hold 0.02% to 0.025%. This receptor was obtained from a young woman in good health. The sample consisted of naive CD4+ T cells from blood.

The CDR3 is CASSQPGEGWGYTF. CDR3 sequence (DNA): TGTGCCAGCAGCCAACCCGGGGAGGGTTGGGGCTACACCTTC. The V and J genes are TRBV4-2 and TRBJ1-2; no clear D. The length of the CDR3 is 14 residues. The germline V gene has CDR1 LGHNA and CDR2 YNFKEQ. The germline V and J ends were trimmed by 2 bases and 8 bases, with 15 bases remaining between them.